The entry below describes one T cell receptor beta chain. Its specificity is not known. This specimen comes from a study of cytomegalovirus exposure and HLA in healthy donors. V lost 4 bases and J lost 0, with 17 bases in between. The CDR3 extends over 17 amino acids. The germline V gene has CDR1 SGDLS and CDR2 YYNGEE. The primer mix had 60 Vbeta and 13 Jbeta primers. Here immunoSEQ multiplex PCR was the method, and the copy in TCRdb shows in-frame clones only, minus some. The sample carries about 140,000 clones, around 80% recorded once. Regarding the study as a whole: Being productive about 87% or about 30% of the time was typical of most TCR beta V segments in an earlier analysis. A later analysis found that most CMV-associated TCR beta chains appeared HLA-restricted.

The TCR comes from a man aged 30 to 45 in good health and CMV-seronegative. Sequencing was performed on PBMCs. The chain uses TRBV9 and TRBJ1-3, with D maybe TRBD1 (5 bases). The chain's CDR3 is CASSNTRGAPSGNTIYF. In nucleotides, the CDR3 is TGTGCCAGCAGCAACACCCGTGGGGCCCCCTCTGGAAACACCATATATTTT.